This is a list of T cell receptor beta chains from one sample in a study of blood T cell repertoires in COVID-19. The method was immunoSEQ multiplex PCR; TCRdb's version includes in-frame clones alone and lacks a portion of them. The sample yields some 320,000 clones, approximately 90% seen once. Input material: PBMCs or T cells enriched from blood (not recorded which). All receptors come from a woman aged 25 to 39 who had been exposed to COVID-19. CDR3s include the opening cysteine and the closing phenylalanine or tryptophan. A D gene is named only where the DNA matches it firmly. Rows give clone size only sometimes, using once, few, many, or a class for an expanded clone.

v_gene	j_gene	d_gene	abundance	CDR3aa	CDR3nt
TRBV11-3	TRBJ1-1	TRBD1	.	CASRGGQASRLWNTEAFF	TGTGCCAGCAGGGGCGGACAGGCCTCCCGCTTATGGAACACTGAAGCTTTCTTT
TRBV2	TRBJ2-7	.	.	CASSEEQGRYEQYF	TGTGCCAGCAGTGAGGAACAGGGGAGGTACGAGCAGTACTTC
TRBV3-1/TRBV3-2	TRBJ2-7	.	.	CASSRQYEQYF	TGTGCCAGCAGCCGACAATACGAGCAGTACTTC
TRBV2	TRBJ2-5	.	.	CTSTGHRNQETQYF	TGTACCAGCACCGGTCACAGGAACCAAGAGACCCAGTACTTC
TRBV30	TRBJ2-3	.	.	CAARGAGDTQYF	TGTGCCGCCCGGGGGGCTGGAGATACGCAGTATTTT
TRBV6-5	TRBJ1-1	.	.	CASDEAYTEAFF	TGTGCCAGCGACGAGGCGTACACTGAAGCTTTCTTT
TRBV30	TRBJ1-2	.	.	CAEGNYGYTF	TGTGCGGAGGGGAACTATGGCTACACCTTC
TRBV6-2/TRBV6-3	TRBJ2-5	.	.	CASSLSKGSGETQYF	TGTGCCAGCAGTTTAAGTAAGGGGTCGGGCGAGACCCAGTACTTC
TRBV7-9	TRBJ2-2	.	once	CASSAPQGTGELFF	TGTGCCAGCAGCGCCCCACAGGGTACCGGGGAGCTGTTTTTT
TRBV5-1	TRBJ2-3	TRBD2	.	CASSSGTSAAKDTQYF	TGCGCCAGCAGCTCAGGGACTAGCGCCGCCAAAGATACGCAGTATTTT
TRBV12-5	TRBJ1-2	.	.	CASGRDRGTYGYTF	TGTGCTAGTGGTCGGGATCGCGGCACCTATGGCTACACCTTC
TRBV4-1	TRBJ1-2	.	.	CASRLAVEGRGYGYTF	TGCGCCAGCAGGCTCGCGGTTGAGGGTCGGGGCTATGGCTACACCTTC
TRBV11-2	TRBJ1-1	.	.	CASRMRVSKREAFF	TGTGCCAGCAGGATGAGGGTCTCTAAAAGAGAAGCTTTCTTT
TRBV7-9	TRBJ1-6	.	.	CASSLASGTGGSPLHF	TGTGCCAGCAGCTTAGCTTCCGGGACTGGGGGTTCACCCCTCCACTTT
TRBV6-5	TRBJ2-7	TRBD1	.	CASSARDRDEQYF	TGTGCCAGCAGCGCCCGGGACAGGGACGAGCAGTACTTC
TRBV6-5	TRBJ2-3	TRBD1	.	CASSWGQGTDTQYF	TGTGCCAGCAGTTGGGGACAGGGAACAGATACGCAGTATTTT
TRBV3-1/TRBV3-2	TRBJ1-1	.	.	CASSQVGSTEAFF	TGTGCCAGCAGCCAAGTGGGGAGTACTGAAGCTTTCTTT
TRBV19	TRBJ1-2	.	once	CASSMVQGNYGYTF	TGTGCCAGTAGTATGGTACAGGGAAACTATGGCTACACCTTC
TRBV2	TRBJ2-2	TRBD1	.	CASSYEQGAAAGELFF	TGTGCCAGCAGTTACGAACAGGGGGCCGCGGCCGGGGAGCTGTTTTTT
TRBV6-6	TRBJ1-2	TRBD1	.	CASSYSDRGGGYTF	TGTGCCAGCAGTTACTCGGACAGGGGAGGTGGCTACACCTTC
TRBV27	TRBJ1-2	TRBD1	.	CASSSYLLGGQGDDYGYTF	TGTGCCAGCAGTTCCTATTTGCTGGGTGGACAGGGCGACGACTATGGCTACACCTTC
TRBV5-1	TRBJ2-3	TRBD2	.	CASSLGLAGGGTDTQYF	TGCGCCAGCAGCTTGGGACTAGCGGGGGGTGGCACAGATACGCAGTATTTT